This T cell receptor beta chain derives from a study of neoadjuvant anti-PD-1 for oral cavity cancer. With respect to this clone: Its antigen is as yet unknown.

The time point: after neoadjuvant nivolumab, at surgical resection. These newly diagnosed stage II-IVA oral cavity squamous cell carcinoma patients had no prior systemic or radiation treatment. Some clones are missing from TCRdb's copy, which holds only in-frame ones; the method was immunoSEQ multiplex PCR. The sample records approximately 8,400 clones, about 81% being singletons. Study results and limitations: Higher pretreatment Treg/Th17 ratios tracked higher pretreatment blood clonality.

Germline lookup yields CDR1 LNHDA and CDR2 SQIVND (reference sequence). Trimming at V came to 5 bases and at J to 7 bases, leaving 9 bases not matched to a gene. The CDR3 totals 15 residues. Sequenced material: PBMCs, taken after nivolumab (anti-PD-1) treatment. J is TRBJ2-5 and V is TRBV19; 11 bases align to TRBD2. The TCR comes from a person aged 35 to 85 with oral cavity squamous cell carcinoma. The CDR3 bases are TGTGCCAGTAGTTCCACTAGCGGGGGCCGGCGGACCCAGTACTTC. Residues: CASSSTSGGRRTQYF.